These 9 T cell receptor beta chains were all obtained from the same sample, sequenced in a study of shared clonotypes between healthy human individuals. The repertoire was sequenced with immunoSEQ multiplex PCR; TCRdb's copy has only in-frame clones and lacks some. The sample contains 2 million to 3 million clones, 93% of which appear only once. The source material was naive CD4+ T cells from PBMCs. The subset was: CD45RA+ positively selected. Receptor source: a man in his late teens or twenties in good health. Some clones in this sample may be carry-over from other donors' samples.

The V and J genes are TRBV6-1 and TRBJ2-1; TRBD1 matches at 7 bases. The V segment lost 6 bases and the J segment 9 bases; nucleotides outside the gene matches: 14. CDR3 length: 15 residues. Germline CDR1 MNHNS, CDR2 SASEGT. CDR3: CASRFSGTDEGEQFF. The DNA of the CDR3 is TGTGCCAGCAGATTCTCCGGGACAGATGAGGGTGAGCAGTTCTTC.

J is TRBJ2-2 and V is TRBV19; 7 bases are shared with TRBD1. Germline CDR1 is LNHDA and CDR2 is SQIVND (reference sequence). The CDR3 length is 16 residues. J lost 0 bases, V lost 3 bases, and 4 bases had no gene match. Here the CDR3 DNA reads TGTGCCAGTAGTATTGGTCAGGGGGCGAACACCGGGGAGCTGTTTTTT. Translating it yields CASSIGQGANTGELFF.

The J gene is TRBJ2-5, the V gene TRBV6-1, with D possibly matching TRBD2 (6 bases). The CDR3 runs to 14 residues. The V gene's germline CDR1 is MNHNS and CDR2 SASEGT. The germline V and J ends were trimmed by 8 bases and 5 bases, with 18 bases remaining between them. This chain's CDR3 is CASENWTGRETQYF. In nucleotides, the CDR3 is TGTGCCAGCGAAAATTGGACTGGGAGGGAGACCCAGTACTTC.

The genes are TRBV6-5 and TRBJ2-7; 9 bases are shared with TRBD2. The CDR3 length is 15 residues. Germline-derived CDR1 and CDR2 are MNHEY and SVGAGI. V was pared by 8 bases and J by 0 bases, with 8 bases of the junction left unmatched. CDR3 residues: CASRSLAGSSYEQYF. In DNA, the CDR3 is TGTGCCAGCCGATCTCTAGCGGGAAGCTCCTACGAGCAGTACTTC.

The chain has TRBV28 and TRBJ2-1; tentative D call: TRBD2 (5 bases). The CDR3 covers 15 residues. Trimming pared 6 bases from V and 7 bases from J, leaving 19 bases between. Germline CDR1 and CDR2: MDHEN and SYDVKM. CDR3 in DNA: TGTGCCAGCAGCTCCCCGACGCCCGGGAAGAATGAGCAGTTCTTC. Amino acids: CASSSPTPGKNEQFF.

V and J are TRBV27 and TRBJ1-1, with D possibly being TRBD1 (5 bases). The CDR3 covers 14 residues. CDR1 MNHEY and CDR2 SMNVEV come from the germline V gene (reference sequence). The ends were cut back, 3 bases at V and 2 bases at J, with 10 bases in the middle. The DNA for the CDR3 is TGTGCCAGCAGTTTCCCCGGGGCCAACACTGAAGCTTTCTTT. Translated: CASSFPGANTEAFF.

The V and J genes are TRBV15 and TRBJ2-1, with TRBD2 matching over 13 bases. With 8 bases clipped from V and 6 bases from J, the junction kept 1 base outside the gene matches. Germline loops: CDR1 LNHNV, CDR2 YYDKDF (reference sequence). The CDR3 is 13 residues long. The CDR3 protein is CATRTSGSNEQFF. The DNA of the CDR3 is TGTGCCACCCGGACTAGCGGGAGCAATGAGCAGTTCTTC.

This chain uses TRBV6-6 with TRBJ1-1, with a possible D match to TRBD1 (5 bases). Trimming left V 7 bases short and J 5 bases short, with 14 bases between. Germline V gene data show CDR1 as MNHNY and CDR2 as SVGAGI (reference sequence). The length of the CDR3 is 13 residues. The CDR3 region is CASTSTQGTEAFF. CDR3 nucleotides: TGTGCCAGCACCTCTACTCAGGGAACTGAAGCTTTCTTT.

The chain joins TRBV20-1 to TRBJ1-2; D gene uncertain. The germline V gene encodes CDR1 DFQATT and CDR2 SNEGSKA (reference sequence). This CDR3 has 11 residues. Trimming took 6 bases from V and 8 from J, leaving 13 bases between them. As DNA, the CDR3 is TGCAGTGCGCCCAGAACCGGGGGCTACACCTTC. As protein: CSAPRTGGYTF.